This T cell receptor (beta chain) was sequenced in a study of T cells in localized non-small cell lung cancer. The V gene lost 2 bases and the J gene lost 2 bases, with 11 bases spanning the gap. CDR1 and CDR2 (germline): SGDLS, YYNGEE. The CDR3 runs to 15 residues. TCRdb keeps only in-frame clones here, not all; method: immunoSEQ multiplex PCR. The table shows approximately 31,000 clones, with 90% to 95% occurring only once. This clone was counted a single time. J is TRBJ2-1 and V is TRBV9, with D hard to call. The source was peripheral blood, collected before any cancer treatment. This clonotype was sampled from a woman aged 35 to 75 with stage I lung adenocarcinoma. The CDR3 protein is CASSVGGKTYNEQFF. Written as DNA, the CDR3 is TGTGCCAGCAGCGTTGGTGGGAAAACCTACAATGAGCAGTTCTTC.